Each of the 23 T cell receptor beta chains below was sequenced from the same sample in a study of blood T cell repertoires in COVID-19. Method: immunoSEQ multiplex PCR; TCRdb's copy keeps in-frame clones and lacks some. The sample holds about 59,000 clones, roughly 85% seen once. The sequencing input was peripheral blood. These receptor sequences come from a human donor in a cohort sampled during active COVID-19.

This clone has a handful of counts. V and J are TRBV6-2 or TRBV6-3 and TRBJ2-1, with D possibly being TRBD2 (6 bases). This CDR3 has 16 amino acids. V was trimmed by 4 bases and J by 0 bases, leaving 13 bases between them. Per germline, CDR1 MNHEY and CDR2 SVGEGT. This CDR3 is CASSSLGGSSYNEQFF. In nucleotides, the CDR3 is TGTGCCAGCAGTTCGCTTGGGGGGAGCTCCTACAATGAGCAGTTCTTC.

In this sample, this clone turned up a few times. The CDR3: CASSTGQNYGYTF. The CDR3 region has the DNA TGCGCCAGCAGTACGGGACAGAACTATGGCTACACCTTC. The rearrangement joins TRBV10-2 to TRBJ1-2; 7 bases line up with TRBD1. CDR1 and CDR2 (germline): WSHSY, SAAADI. This CDR3 is built from 13 residues. The V segment lost 5 bases and the J segment 2 bases; nucleotides outside the gene matches: 2.

This rearrangement joins TRBV20-1 to TRBJ1-1; D is possibly TRBD1 (5 bases). The V end was cut by 2 bases, the J end by 7 bases, with 8 bases between. This CDR3 has 11 residues. Germline loops: CDR1 DFQATT, CDR2 SNEGSKA (reference sequence). This CDR3 is CSARRGLEAFF. As DNA, the CDR3 is TGCAGTGCTAGAAGGGGCCTTGAAGCTTTCTTT.

This clone is medium-sized by share. The chain has TRBV5-8 and TRBJ1-5, with TRBD1 as a possible D gene (6 bases). The CDR3 loop spans 15 amino acids. V was pared by 2 bases and J by 1 base, with 10 bases between. Germline CDR1 SGHTS, CDR2 YDEGEE. The CDR3 is CASSLGGWSNQPQHF. As DNA, the CDR3 is TGTGCCAGCAGCTTAGGGGGTTGGAGCAATCAGCCCCAGCATTTT.

The chain employs TRBV4-1 and TRBJ1-2; 7 bases map to TRBD1. This CDR3 is built from 18 residues. Per germline, CDR1 MGHRA and CDR2 YSYEKL. The ends lost 1 base at V and 2 bases at J; junction bases unmatched: 13. In nucleotides, the CDR3 is TGCGCCAGCAGCCAAGCCCTGGGGCGGGACAGACCGAACTATGGCTACACCTTC. Residues: CASSQALGRDRPNYGYTF.

This clone was detected once. This CDR3 reads CASSDSGGERETQYF. The CDR3 nucleotides read TGTGCCAGCAGCGATAGCGGGGGGGAAAGGGAGACCCAGTACTTC. The J gene is TRBJ2-5, the V gene TRBV9; 11 nucleotides line up with TRBD2. V was clipped by 3 bases and J by 5 bases; unmatched bases: 6. This CDR3 region has 15 residues. Per germline, CDR1 SGDLS and CDR2 YYNGEE.

The chain has TRBV7-8 and TRBJ2-2, with TRBD1 matching over 7 bases. V trimming: 4 bases; J trimming: 0 bases; junction bases outside the gene matches: 5. Per germline, CDR1 SGHVS and CDR2 FQNEAQ. This CDR3 has 16 amino acids. The DNA for the CDR3 is TGTGCCAGCAGCTCAATCGGACAGGCGAACACCGGGGAGCTGTTTTTT. This sequence encodes CASSSIGQANTGELFF.

The genes are TRBV7-2 and TRBJ2-5; 9 bases agree with TRBD2. Germline loops: CDR1 SGHTA, CDR2 FQGNSA. Trimming cost V 4 bases and J 2 bases; bases outside gene matches: 8. The CDR3 consists of 16 residues. The CDR3 DNA sequence: TGTGCCAGCAGCTCCCAGCCAGCGGGGGGACAAGAGACCCAGTACTTC. Translated: CASSSQPAGGQETQYF.

The sample holds a few counts of this clone. The chain combines TRBV7-6 with TRBJ1-5; D is possibly TRBD1 (5 bases). V lost 1 base and J lost 11, with 12 bases in between. Germline values: CDR1 SGHVS, CDR2 FNYEAQ. This CDR3 region has 13 residues. CDR3 sequence (DNA): TGTGCCAGCAGCTTAGAGGGCCAAGGGGCCCAGCATTTT. Its protein product is CASSLEGQGAQHF.

The V call is TRBV12-3 or TRBV12-4, the J call TRBJ1-6, with a weak D call TRBD1 (5 bases). The CDR3 has 13 residues. V gave up 7 bases and J gave up 13 bases, with 17 bases separating them. CDR3 sequence reads: CASNLGLVSPLHF. The CDR3 nucleotides read TGTGCCAGCAACCTGGGGCTTGTGAGCCCCCTCCACTTT.

Only one count was recorded for this clone. This chain uses TRBV5-8 with TRBJ2-5, with TRBD1 matching over 7 bases. V was clipped by 9 bases and J by 1 base; unmatched bases: 12. CDR3 length equals 15 residues. Germline values: CDR1 SGHTS, CDR2 YDEGEE. CDR3 nucleotide sequence: TGTGCCACGACGACAGGGAAGGGGTCCCAAGAGACCCAGTACTTC. Amino acids: CATTTGKGSQETQYF.

The J gene is TRBJ2-1, the V gene TRBV11-3; a weak D match, TRBD1 (5 bases). Germline values: CDR1 SGHNT, CDR2 YENEEA. The CDR3 totals 15 residues. The ends were cut back, 5 bases at V and 5 bases at J, with 16 bases in the middle. The CDR3 DNA reads as TGTGCCAGCAGCCTCATGGGGCGGAACAACAATGAGCAGTTCTTC. Translation gives CASSLMGRNNNEQFF.

CDR3 sequence reads: CASSKTGRTGELFF. DNA of the CDR3: TGTGCCAGCAGTAAGACAGGGAGGACCGGGGAGCTGTTTTTT. The chain recombines TRBV6-5 with TRBJ2-2; D might be TRBD1 (7 bases). This CDR3 is built from 14 residues. Germline CDR1 MNHEY, CDR2 SVGAGI. Trimming took 5 bases from V and 5 from J, leaving 12 bases between them.

CDR3 sequence (DNA): TGCGCCAGCAGCTTCGCGGGGGAAACAGATACGCAGTATTTT. Encoded protein: CASSFAGETDTQYF. This chain links TRBV5-1 with TRBJ2-3, with 7 bases fitting TRBD2. Germline V lookup: CDR1 SGHRS, CDR2 YFSETQ. The CDR3 totals 14 residues. V was pared by 2 bases and J by 3 bases, with 3 bases of the junction left unmatched.

This clone appeared a few times. The rearrangement links TRBV10-3 to TRBJ1-6; D may be TRBD1 (6 bases). Trimming took 3 bases from V and 5 from J, leaving 14 bases between them. Germline CDR1 reads ENHRY; CDR2 reads SYGVKD. The CDR3 runs 16 residues. CDR3 nucleotide sequence: TGTGCCATCAGTGACCCGACCAGGGGAAATAATTCACCCCTCCACTTT. Its translation: CAISDPTRGNNSPLHF.

The chain links TRBV4-1 to TRBJ2-2; 9 bases align to TRBD1. Germline CDR1 is MGHRA and CDR2 is YSYEKL. This CDR3 contains 15 residues. Trimming took 3 bases from V and 4 from J; bases not matched to a gene: 3. CDR3 coding DNA: TGCGCCAGCAGCCAGGGACAGGGACCCACCGGGGAGCTGTTTTTT. Translated: CASSQGQGPTGELFF.

The chain is built from TRBV6-2 or TRBV6-3 and TRBJ2-5, with 9 bases matching TRBD1. The CDR3 covers 16 residues. With 2 bases clipped from V and 3 bases from J, the junction kept 7 bases outside the gene matches. Germline lookup yields CDR1 MNHEY and CDR2 SVGEGT. This CDR3 reads CASSYRTGVGEETQYF. The CDR3 nucleotides are TGTGCCAGCAGTTACAGGACAGGGGTTGGGGAAGAGACCCAGTACTTC.

The chain joins TRBV10-2 to TRBJ1-2, with D uncertain. Germline V gives CDR1 WSHSY, CDR2 SAAADI. V shed 2 bases and J shed 2 bases, with 6 bases lying between them. The CDR3 has 13 residues. The CDR3 coding sequence is TGCGCCAGCAGTGAGGGAGGAAACTATGGCTACACCTTC. It translates to CASSEGGNYGYTF.

The V and J genes are TRBV6-7 and TRBJ1-2; D is perhaps TRBD1 (6 bases). TRBV6-7 is given ORF status, its function remaining uncertain. This CDR3 comprises 16 residues. Trimming took 6 bases from V and 1 from J, leaving 18 bases between them. The CDR3 DNA follows: TGTGCCAGCAGCGATCCACAGGGCCGGGTTAACTATGGCTACACCTTC. Amino acid sequence: CASSDPQGRVNYGYTF.

The V and J genes are TRBV5-6 and TRBJ2-3; possibly TRBD1 for D (6 bases). This CDR3 spans 15 amino acids. Germline V gene lookup returns CDR1 SGHDT and CDR2 YYEEEE. The V gene lost 0 bases and the J gene lost 1 base, with 9 bases spanning the gap. The CDR3 region is CASSLGWGRTDTQYF. The CDR3 bases are TGTGCCAGCAGCTTGGGGTGGGGGCGCACAGATACGCAGTATTTT.

V is TRBV12-5 and J is TRBJ2-3, with 7 bases lining up with TRBD2. The CDR3 sequence is 17 residues long. Trimming at V came to 5 bases and at J to 2 bases, leaving 13 bases not matched to a gene. In germline, CDR1 is LGHNT, CDR2 FRNRAP. CDR3 sequence reads: CASGPRWGGATTDTQYF. CDR3 nucleotide sequence: TGTGCTAGTGGTCCCCGGTGGGGGGGAGCGACCACAGATACGCAGTATTTT.

This rearrangement joins TRBV4-3 to TRBJ1-5, with TRBD1 as a possible D gene (5 bases). V lost 0 bases, J lost 5 bases, and 17 bases lay in between. Looked up from germline, CDR1 is LGHNA and CDR2 is YSLEER. The CDR3 contains 17 residues. CDR3 protein: CASSQDTRVDGYQPQHF. For the CDR3, the DNA is TGCGCCAGCAGCCAAGACACCAGGGTAGATGGCTATCAGCCCCAGCATTTT.

The chain carries TRBV19 and TRBJ1-5; D perhaps matches TRBD1 (6 bases). The germline CDR1 and CDR2 sequences are LNHDA and SQIVND (reference sequence). Trimming pared 3 bases from V and 4 bases from J, leaving 10 bases between. The CDR3 runs 14 residues. This chain's CDR3 is CASSIAGANQPQHF. The DNA of the CDR3 is TGTGCCAGTAGTATTGCAGGGGCAAATCAGCCCCAGCATTTT.